This T cell receptor (beta chain) was observed in a study of PD-1 blockade in classical Hodgkin lymphoma. Notes on the study in general: Nivolumab initiated under 1 year post-ASCT led to patient exclusion. In CD4+ cells, TCR diversity went up significantly by C4D1, but in CD8+ cells it did not. Relapsed/refractory patients reportedly had lower baseline diversity than newly diagnosed patients.

This clone came up once. Its cognate antigen is unknown. This CDR3 contains 14 residues. Trimming took 6 bases from V and 6 from J; bases not matched to a gene: 7. Germline loops: CDR1 SNHLY, CDR2 FYNNEI. TCRdb's copy holds only in-frame clones and misses some; the assay was immunoSEQ multiplex PCR. The sample has 20,000 to 25,000 clones; just over 75% are singletons. Autologous stem cell transplantation was followed by relapse in every patient, and brentuximab vedotin exposure varied. Each best response was a complete response, a partial response or progressive disease. This receptor was obtained from a human donor with classical Hodgkin lymphoma. The specimen comprised peripheral blood mononuclear cells (PBMCs), sampled before the second cycle of nivolumab. V gene TRBV2 combines with J gene TRBJ2-2; 7 positions agree with TRBD2. Here the CDR3 reads CASRETSPPGELFF. The CDR3 nucleotides are TGTGCCAGCAGAGAGACTAGCCCCCCCGGGGAGCTGTTTTTT.